This is a list of T cell receptor beta chains from one sample in a study of T cell responses to AZD1222 COVID-19 vaccine. Using immunoSEQ multiplex PCR, the repertoire was profiled, and TCRdb retains in-frame clones only, with some absent. Among tens of thousands of clones listed, approximately 90% were seen once. The specimen was peripheral blood, collected 28 days after the second AZD1222 dose. These TCRs come from an adult who received the AZD1222 COVID-19 vaccine. Both conserved end residues are part of each CDR3. D genes are given only for firm matches. For some rows the clone size is stated as once, few or many, or as a class when expanded; others skip it.

NA,TRBJ1-4,TRBV9,TRBD1,TGTGCCAGCAGCGTTTGGACAGGAGAAAATGAAAAACTGTTTTTT,CASSVWTGENEKLFF
NA,TRBJ1-4,TRBV3-1/TRBV3-2,NA,TGTGCCAGCAGCCAAGATAGAAGGGGGTTAGGTCAAAATGAAAAACTGTTTTTT,CASSQDRRGLGQNEKLFF
NA,TRBJ1-2,TRBV7-2,TRBD1,TGTGCCAGCAGCGTTGACAGGGGATATGGCTACACCTTC,CASSVDRGYGYTF
NA,TRBJ1-3,TRBV9,NA,TGTGCCAGCAGCAGTACAGGGAGACGAAACACCATATATTTT,CASSSTGRRNTIYF
NA,TRBJ1-2,TRBV4-3,NA,TGCGCCAGCAGCCACCCTGGGGGTTACTATGGCTACACCTTC,CASSHPGGYYGYTF
few,TRBJ2-3,TRBV7-9,TRBD1,TGTGCCAGCAGCTTTTCAATAACCGGGACAGGGACCACAGATACGCAGTATTTT,CASSFSITGTGTTDTQYF
NA,TRBJ2-1,TRBV25-1,NA,TGTGCCACGTCGGCCGGGAATGAGCAGTTCTTC,CATSAGNEQFF
NA,TRBJ1-5,TRBV7-2,TRBD1,TGTGCCAGCAGCTTCACGACAGGGATAGATCAGCCCCAGCATTTT,CASSFTTGIDQPQHF
NA,TRBJ1-1,TRBV7-9,NA,TGTGCCAGCAGCTTAAACAGGGACACTGAAGCTTTCTTT,CASSLNRDTEAFF
NA,TRBJ1-2,TRBV28,TRBD1,TGTGCCAGCAGCTCCGTCGGACAGGGCGACTATGGCTACACCTTC,CASSSVGQGDYGYTF
NA,TRBJ1-6,TRBV7-8,NA,TGTGCCAGCAGCTTACTGGTCCTTAATAATTCACCCCTCCACTTT,CASSLLVLNNSPLHF
NA,TRBJ1-1,TRBV18,NA,TGTGCCAGCTCCCGCGGGGGGCAGGGGAACACTGAAGCTTTCTTT,CASSRGGQGNTEAFF
NA,TRBJ2-5,TRBV29-1,NA,TGCAGCGTTGTCCCCTGGGGAGAGACCCAGTACTTC,CSVVPWGETQYF
NA,TRBJ1-2,TRBV10-3,TRBD1,TGTGCCATCACCAGAACAGGGGGCGCGGGCCCGGCCAACTATGGCTACACCTTC,CAITRTGGAGPANYGYTF
once,TRBJ2-7,TRBV27,TRBD1,TGTGCCAGCAGTTTTGTGGGACAGGGAACCTACGAGCAGTACTTC,CASSFVGQGTYEQYF
NA,TRBJ1-5,TRBV10-3,NA,TGTGCCATCAGTGACCCGACCAATCAGCCCCAGCATTTT,CAISDPTNQPQHF
once,TRBJ2-1,TRBV9,TRBD2,TGTGCCAGCAGCGTTAGCGGGGGGGCTGAGAATGAGCAGTTCTTC,CASSVSGGAENEQFF
NA,TRBJ2-1,TRBV7-2,TRBD2,TGTGCCAGCAGCCCACCTGAGCGGGGAAGCTCCTACAATGAGCAGTTCTTC,CASSPPERGSSYNEQFF
once,TRBJ1-2,TRBV27,NA,TGTGCCAGCAGTTTATCGCCAGACGCTAACTATGGCTACACCTTC,CASSLSPDANYGYTF
NA,TRBJ2-7,TRBV9,TRBD1,TGTGCCAGCAGCGGGGACAGGCCCGAGCAGTACTTC,CASSGDRPEQYF
NA,TRBJ1-2,TRBV5-1,TRBD1,TGCGCCAGCAGCTTTAAAACCGGGACAGGATTTAACTATGGCTACACCTTC,CASSFKTGTGFNYGYTF
few,TRBJ2-1,TRBV12-5,NA,TGTGCTAGTGGCGATTCCCCCGGAATTGGATACAATGAGCAGTTCTTC,CASGDSPGIGYNEQFF
NA,TRBJ1-5,TRBV28,NA,TGTGCCAGCAGTAAGTGGGACGCCCAACCCTTCTCTCTACGGGCCAATCAGCCCCAGCATTTT,CASSKWDAQPFSLRANQPQHF
few,TRBJ2-7,TRBV30,TRBD1,TGTGCCTGGGGACAGGGTTTCTCCTACGAGCAGTACTTC,CAWGQGFSYEQYF
NA,TRBJ2-3,TRBV9,NA,TGTGCCAGCAGCGTAAGTAGTAAGGTACCCTCCACAGATACGCAGTATTTT,CASSVSSKVPSTDTQYF
once,TRBJ2-1,TRBV6-1,TRBD1,TGTGCCAGCAGTGAAAACACAGGGGGCTACAATGAGCAGTTCTTC,CASSENTGGYNEQFF
NA,TRBJ1-2,TRBV28,NA,TGTGCCAGCAGCGACACAGGGTCGCGGGGCTACACCTTC,CASSDTGSRGYTF
NA,TRBJ1-6,TRBV6-2/TRBV6-3,NA,TGTGCCAGCAGCCCTTCGGGACGTACTAATAATTCACCCCTCCACTTT,CASSPSGRTNNSPLHF
once,TRBJ2-5,TRBV10-3,NA,TGTGCCATCAGTGAGTCGGGGGCGAAAGAGACCCAGTACTTC,CAISESGAKETQYF
once,TRBJ2-2,TRBV25-1,NA,TGTGCCAGCACCCCCAGTTGGGGAAGCACCGGGGAGCTGTTTTTT,CASTPSWGSTGELFF
NA,TRBJ2-5,TRBV9,NA,TGTGCCAGCAGCGTAGATCGCAGGGGACAGACCCAGTACTTC,CASSVDRRGQTQYF
NA,TRBJ2-7,TRBV4-3,NA,TGCGCCAGCAGCCCGGACATCGCGGTCTCCTACGAGCAGTACTTC,CASSPDIAVSYEQYF
NA,TRBJ2-5,TRBV27,NA,TGTGCCAGCAGTATGGGTGGTAAGACCCAGTACTTC,CASSMGGKTQYF
NA,TRBJ1-1,TRBV5-1,NA,TGCGCCAGCAGCCTACAGGGGAACACTGAAGCTTTCTTT,CASSLQGNTEAFF
NA,TRBJ2-3,TRBV5-6,NA,TGTGCCAGCAGCTACACAGATACGCAGTATTTT,CASSYTDTQYF
NA,TRBJ2-5,TRBV29-1,TRBD2,TGCAGCGCTGGACTAGCGGGGGAAGAGACCCAGTACTTC,CSAGLAGEETQYF
once,TRBJ1-2,TRBV25-1,TRBD1,TGTGCCAGCAGTGAATCGAACAGGGGTCGGGGCTACACCTTC,CASSESNRGRGYTF
NA,TRBJ2-1,TRBV24-1,NA,TGTGCCACCAGTTTCCCCGGGGGCAGGGAGCCTGATGAGCAGTTCTTC,CATSFPGGREPDEQFF
NA,TRBJ1-1,TRBV5-4,NA,TGTGCCAGCAGCTCCACAGGGAGGAACACTGAAGCTTTCTTT,CASSSTGRNTEAFF
NA,TRBJ2-5,TRBV19,TRBD2,TGTGCCAGTAGAGCGGGGTGGCCGGGGACCCAGTACTTC,CASRAGWPGTQYF
once,TRBJ1-2,TRBV6-1,NA,TGTGCCAGCAGTGAAAGACAGGGCTACACCTTC,CASSERQGYTF
NA,TRBJ2-1,TRBV4-1,TRBD1,TGCGCCAGCAGCCGGGACAGGGGGCTGTTCTTC,CASSRDRGLFF
few,TRBJ2-1,TRBV9,TRBD1,TGTGCCAGCAGCCCCCAGGGGGACTCCTACAATGAGCAGTTCTTC,CASSPQGDSYNEQFF
NA,TRBJ2-3,TRBV7-9,NA,TGTGCCAGTGGACTGAACACAGATACGCAGTATTTT,CASGLNTDTQYF
NA,TRBJ2-5,TRBV5-1,NA,TGCGCCAGCAGCAGTCAAGAGACCCAGTACTTC,CASSSQETQYF
NA,TRBJ2-3,TRBV7-6,NA,TGTGCCAGCAGCTTAGTCCCAGGGTCAGATACGCAGTATTTT,CASSLVPGSDTQYF
NA,TRBJ2-7,TRBV4-2,NA,TGTGCCAGCAGCCAAGATCAGGGACGAGTCAACGAGCAGTACTTC,CASSQDQGRVNEQYF
NA,TRBJ2-7,TRBV10-3,TRBD1,TGTGCCATCAGTGAAACTACCGGGACAGGAAACTACGAGCAGTACTTC,CAISETTGTGNYEQYF
NA,TRBJ1-2,TRBV6-6,TRBD1,TGTGCCAGCAGTTACTCTGGACAGGCGGGCTACACCTTC,CASSYSGQAGYTF
NA,TRBJ1-6,TRBV9,NA,TGTGCCAGCAGCCCCTCACAGGGTTTTGATAATTCACCCCTCCACTTT,CASSPSQGFDNSPLHF
NA,TRBJ2-7,TRBV4-2,NA,TGTGCCAGCAGCCAAGAAAATCGGCTAACCGAGCAGTACTTC,CASSQENRLTEQYF
NA,TRBJ1-1,TRBV12-3/TRBV12-4,NA,TGTGCCAGCAGTTTGGCAACCGGCGCTGAAGCTTTCTTT,CASSLATGAEAFF
NA,TRBJ2-3,TRBV9,NA,TGTGCCAGCAGCGTAGTGGCAGGTTACACAGATACGCAGTATTTT,CASSVVAGYTDTQYF